The sequence of this T cell receptor beta chain was determined in a study of OX40 agonist ivuxolimab in advanced cancers. Sequencing used immunoSEQ multiplex PCR; TCRdb keeps in-frame clones, though not all of them. This sample has roughly 48,000 clones, with around 84% found just once. Trimming removed 7 bases from V and 3 bases from J, with 15 bases in between. Germline CDR1 is SGHNT and CDR2 is YYREEE (reference sequence). There are 14 residues in the CDR3. The chain has TRBV5-4 and TRBJ2-3; a weak D match, TRBD1 (6 bases). The sample here was CD4+ or CD8+ T cells sorted from blood, taken in a trial of the OX40 agonist ivuxolimab. This sequence was found in an adult with an advanced solid tumor such as melanoma, head and neck, liver or kidney cancer. The CDR3 reads CASRNREETDTQYF. CDR3 in DNA: TGTGCCAGCCGGAACAGGGAAGAGACAGATACGCAGTATTTT. Variable domain in full (rest from reference TRBV5-4 and TRBJ2-3): ETGVTQSPTHLIKTRGQQVTLRCSSQSGHNTVSWYQQALGQGPQFIFQYYREEENGRGNFPPRFSGLQFPNYSSELNVNALELDDSALYLCASRNREETDTQYFGPGTRLTVL.